The 26 T cell receptor beta chains below all came from one sample that was sequenced in a study of shared clonotypes between healthy human individuals. TCRdb's table, derived via immunoSEQ multiplex PCR, lists solely in-frame clones and lacks some. The sample carries a few million clones, approximately 94% recorded once. The sample comprised naive CD4+ T cells sorted from blood. Subset given: CD45RA+ positively selected. The source of these receptors is a man aged 18 to 29 in good health.

The chain is built from TRBV7-2 and TRBJ1-6; D unclear. Trimming took off 2 bases at V and 3 bases at J, with 11 bases between the two ends. The CDR3 is 16 residues long. Germline V gene sequence: CDR1 SGHTA, CDR2 FQGNSA. The CDR3 bases are TGTGCCAGCAGCTTAACCACAGAGGGCTATAATTCACCCCTCCACTTT. Its protein product is CASSLTTEGYNSPLHF.

V gene TRBV7-9 combines with J gene TRBJ2-5; the match to TRBD1 covers 7 bases. CDR3 size: 15 residues. Trimming took 3 bases from V and 2 from J; bases not matched to a gene: 6. Germline CDR1 SEHNR, CDR2 FQNEAQ (reference sequence). In DNA, the CDR3 is TGTGCCAGCAGCTTTGGGACAGCCGGTCAAGAGACCCAGTACTTC. Residues: CASSFGTAGQETQYF.

The chain uses TRBV15 and TRBJ1-4, with D maybe TRBD1 (6 bases). Germline assignment: CDR1 LNHNV and CDR2 YYDKDF (reference sequence). Trimming took 5 bases from V and 3 from J, leaving 16 bases between them. The length of the CDR3 is 16 residues. The CDR3 coding sequence is TGTGCCACCAGCCCTGGTAAGGGACAACCTAATGAAAAACTGTTTTTT. It encodes CATSPGKGQPNEKLFF.

This clone has only one observation. Other DNA sequences in this sample translate to the same CDR3. The J gene is TRBJ2-7, the V gene TRBV10-3, with D uncertain. The CDR3 has 13 amino acids. Germline V gene lookup returns CDR1 ENHRY and CDR2 SYGVKD. V was trimmed by 0 bases and J by 1 base, leaving 4 bases between them. The CDR3 nucleotides are TGTGCCATCAGTGAGTCGTCTTCCTACGAGCAGTACTTC. Translating gives CAISESSSYEQYF.

In this sample, this clone turned up a few times. Distinct nucleotide sequences in the sample also encode this CDR3. This chain connects TRBV5-1 to TRBJ2-3, with 7 bases matching TRBD2. This CDR3 comprises 14 residues. V lost 0 bases and J lost 4; bases outside the gene matches: 2. Germline values: CDR1 SGHRS, CDR2 YFSETQ. CDR3 in DNA: TGCGCCAGCAGCTTGGGCGGGAGCGCAGATACGCAGTATTTT. As protein: CASSLGGSADTQYF.

V and J are TRBV29-1 and TRBJ2-6; D unresolved. CDR3 size: 14 residues. Germline-derived CDR1 and CDR2 are SQVTM and ANQGSEA. The ends were cut back, 6 bases at V and 0 bases at J, with 9 bases in the middle. CDR3 residues: CSVFESSGANVLTF. The CDR3 DNA reads as TGCAGCGTCTTTGAAAGCTCTGGGGCCAACGTCCTGACTTTC.

The chain combines TRBV5-1 with TRBJ2-7; no clear D gene. CDR3 length equals 14 residues. Germline V gene lookup returns CDR1 SGHRS and CDR2 YFSETQ. V was pared by 0 bases and J by 2 bases, with 9 bases between. CDR3 in amino acids: CASSLDDPTYEQYF. The CDR3 DNA follows: TGCGCCAGCAGCTTGGATGACCCAACCTACGAGCAGTACTTC.

V is TRBV27 and J is TRBJ2-7; 10 bases are a match to TRBD1. The CDR3 length is 13 residues. Germline V lookup: CDR1 MNHEY, CDR2 SMNVEV (reference sequence). The junction had 5 bases not matched to a gene; V was cut back by 8 bases and J by 4 bases. The CDR3 region has the DNA TGTGCCAGCGGACGGGACAGGGGTTACGAGCAGTACTTC. This sequence encodes CASGRDRGYEQYF.

This sequence joins TRBV5-4 and TRBJ1-4; D gene ambiguous. Trimming removed 3 bases at V and 0 bases at J, with 12 bases between. The CDR3 runs to 16 residues. Germline loops: CDR1 SGHNT, CDR2 YYREEE (reference sequence). The CDR3 nucleotides are TGTGCCAGCAGCTCCCGAACTGGAGCAACTAATGAAAAACTGTTTTTT. It translates to CASSSRTGATNEKLFF.

V gene TRBV4-3 combines with J gene TRBJ1-4; D unresolved. There are 16 residues in the CDR3. The germline CDR1 and CDR2 sequences are LGHNA and YSLEER. V was shortened by 4 bases and J by 0 bases, with 12 bases between the two germline ends. The CDR3 loop reads CASSRNLIATNEKLFF. The CDR3 nucleotides read TGCGCCAGCAGCCGCAACTTAATTGCAACTAATGAAAAACTGTTTTTT.

This chain uses TRBV11-2 with TRBJ2-1, with D possibly TRBD2 on 5 matching bases. Looked up from germline, CDR1 is SGHAT and CDR2 is FQNNGV. The CDR3 sequence is 16 residues long. Trimming took 3 bases from V and 3 from J, leaving 15 bases between them. For the CDR3, the DNA is TGTGCCAGCAGCTTGCGGGTCCTGCGATTCTACAATGAGCAGTTCTTC. Amino acids: CASSLRVLRFYNEQFF.

This chain joins TRBV4-1 and TRBJ2-1; D is possibly TRBD2 (6 bases). The length of the CDR3 is 16 residues. CDR1 is MGHRA, CDR2 YSYEKL, per germline. Trimming stripped 0 bases from V and 1 base from J, with 10 bases between. In DNA, the CDR3 is TGCGCCAGCAGCCAAGATCAGGGAGGTTCCTACAATGAGCAGTTCTTC. Its protein product is CASSQDQGGSYNEQFF.

The chain recombines TRBV5-4 with TRBJ1-4; perhaps TRBD1 as D (6 bases). Germline V gene lookup returns CDR1 SGHNT and CDR2 YYREEE (reference sequence). CDR3 length: 14 amino acids. Trimming shortened V by 4 bases and J by 2 bases, and 9 bases separated the two germline ends. The CDR3: CASSAGVTNEKLFF. CDR3 bases: TGTGCCAGCAGCGCAGGGGTGACTAATGAAAAACTGTTTTTT.

The V and J genes are TRBV9 and TRBJ1-1; the D gene is possibly TRBD1 (6 bases). The V gene's germline CDR1 is SGDLS and CDR2 YYNGEE. This CDR3 contains 17 residues. The germline V and J ends were trimmed by 6 bases and 3 bases, with 24 bases remaining between them. The CDR3 region is CASTVPGGRKTDTEAFF. The DNA of the CDR3 is TGTGCCAGCACCGTCCCGGGGGGGCGAAAAACGGACACTGAAGCTTTCTTT.

This clone has only a few counts. The chain's CDR3 is CASNLGMRDGYTF. CDR3 DNA sequence: TGTGCCAGTAATCTAGGGATGAGGGATGGCTACACCTTC. The chain couples TRBV2 to TRBJ1-2; D unclear. This CDR3 is 13 amino acids long. The germline gives CDR1 SNHLY, CDR2 FYNNEI. V was cut by 9 bases and J by 6 bases, with 17 bases left in between.

The chain uses TRBV5-1 and TRBJ2-7; D ambiguous. Trimming removed 3 bases from V and 0 bases from J, with 13 bases in between. CDR1 and CDR2 from the germline V gene are SGHRS and YFSETQ. This CDR3 has 15 residues. DNA for the CDR3: TGCGCCAGCAGCTGGGGTGGGATCAGCTCCTACGAGCAGTACTTC. This encodes CASSWGGISSYEQYF.

The V call is TRBV10-3, the J call TRBJ2-7, with D maybe TRBD2 (5 bases). This CDR3 is 14 amino acids long. Germline V CDR1 and CDR2: ENHRY, SYGVKD. V was cut by 4 bases and J by 5 bases, with 15 bases left in between. This chain's CDR3 is CAISVSGNGDEQYF. CDR3 in DNA: TGTGCCATCAGTGTTTCCGGGAATGGCGACGAGCAGTACTTC.

This chain uses TRBV2 with TRBJ2-5; 8 bases line up with TRBD2. The germline CDR1 and CDR2 sequences are SNHLY and FYNNEI. V shed 4 bases, J shed 5 bases, and the junction held 9 bases outside the gene matches. The length of the CDR3 is 15 residues. The CDR3 sequence is CASSAESGGGETQYF. The CDR3 DNA reads as TGTGCCAGCAGTGCGGAGAGCGGGGGTGGGGAGACCCAGTACTTC.

The chain recombines TRBV14 with TRBJ2-5; 7 nucleotides line up with TRBD1. J lost 5 bases, V lost 3 bases, and 12 bases had no gene match. Germline CDR1 and CDR2: SGHDN and FVKESK. The CDR3 is 16 amino acids. The CDR3 loop is CASSHPPGQPAETQYF. The CDR3 DNA is TGTGCCAGCAGCCACCCTCCGGGACAGCCTGCCGAGACCCAGTACTTC. The full variable domain, its missing parts supplied by reference TRBV14 and TRBJ2-5, is EAGVTQFPSHSVIEKGQTVTLRCDPISGHDNLYWYRRVMGKEIKFLLHFVKESKQDESGMPNNRFLAERTGGTYSTLKVQPAELEDSGVYFCASSHPPGQPAETQYFGPGTRLLVL.

This clone was observed a handful of times. The chain is built from TRBV29-1 and TRBJ1-1; D call uncertain. CDR1 and CDR2 from the germline V gene are SQVTM and ANQGSEA. The CDR3 loop spans 13 amino acids. Trimming cost V 5 bases and J 4 bases, with 14 bases left between them. CDR3 bases: TGCAGCGTTTTAAGCCGGCGGGCCACTGAAGCTTTCTTT. This codes for CSVLSRRATEAFF.

The chain links TRBV6-1 to TRBJ2-7, with 7 bases that match TRBD2. The J segment lost 3 bases and the V segment lost 8 bases, leaving 10 bases of the junction unmatched. Germline V gene lookup returns CDR1 MNHNS and CDR2 SASEGT. The CDR3 spans 14 residues. The CDR3 bases are TGTGCCAGCCCCGAAGCTAGCGGAAGCTACGAGCAGTACTTC. Its translation is CASPEASGSYEQYF.

This chain uses TRBV7-2 with TRBJ2-5, with unresolved D. The CDR3 is 13 amino acids. Germline CDR1 is SGHTA and CDR2 is FQGNSA. V lost 3 bases to trimming and J lost 2 bases, with 7 bases between them. CDR3 in DNA: TGTGCCAGCAGCTTGACCACGCAAGAGACCCAGTACTTC. This codes for CASSLTTQETQYF. The complete variable domain, with remaining parts taken from reference TRBV7-2 and TRBJ2-5, reads GAGVSQSPSNKVTEKGKDVELRCDPISGHTALYWYRQSLGQGLEFLIYFQGNSAPDKSGLPSDRFSAERTGGSVSTLTIQRTQQEDSAVYLCASSLTTQETQYFGPGTRLLVL.

CDR3 sequence (DNA): TGTGCCAGCAGTTCTTTCGAGGGCGGGGGTAGCAATCAGCCCCAGCATTTT. Translated: CASSSFEGGGSNQPQHF. The V gene is TRBV5-4, the J gene TRBJ1-5, with D perhaps matching TRBD1 (5 bases). V was shortened by 5 bases and J by 0 bases, with 18 bases between the two germline ends. The CDR3 covers 17 residues. Per the germline V gene, CDR1 is SGHNT and CDR2 is YYREEE (reference sequence). The whole variable domain, remainder taken from reference TRBV5-4 and TRBJ1-5, is ETGVTQSPTHLIKTRGQQVTLRCSSQSGHNTVSWYQQALGQGPQFIFQYYREEENGRGNFPPRFSGLQFPNYSSELNVNALELDDSALYLCASSSFEGGGSNQPQHFGDGTRLSIL.

The rearrangement uses TRBV27 and TRBJ1-3; D gene uncertain. Germline CDR1 MNHEY, CDR2 SMNVEV (reference sequence). The CDR3 consists of 13 residues. The ends were cut back, 6 bases at V and 0 bases at J, with 6 bases in the middle. CDR3 nucleotides: TGTGCCAGCAGAAAGAGCTCTGGAAACACCATATATTTT. Translation gives CASRKSSGNTIYF.

The rearrangement links TRBV5-6 to TRBJ2-6, with TRBD1 matching 7 bases. Trimming removed 4 bases from V and 2 bases from J; junction bases left unmatched: 3. CDR1 SGHDT and CDR2 YYEEEE come from the germline V gene. CDR3 length: 15 residues. CDR3 coding DNA: TGTGCCAGCAGCACCGACAGGGCTGGGGCCAACGTCCTGACTTTC. As protein: CASSTDRAGANVLTF.

To note about this clone: Other nucleotide sequences in the sample specify the same CDR3. V gene TRBV18 combines with J gene TRBJ1-2, with a weak D call TRBD1 (6 bases). CDR1 and CDR2 (germline): KGHSH, LQKENI. V lost 1 base to trimming and J lost 3 bases, with 9 bases between them. This CDR3 contains 14 residues. The CDR3 region is CASSPQGGDYGYTF. The CDR3 DNA is TGTGCCAGCTCACCACAGGGGGGCGACTATGGCTACACCTTC.